This T cell receptor beta chain was sequenced for a study of T cells after yellow fever vaccination. This clonotype was picked up a small number of times. The junction does not match germline at one end; this may be a read error. By 5'RACE template switching, TCR cDNA was produced, with a universal primer site and UMIs added in the process. TCRdb independently ran MiXCR on the 5' RACE reads; one entry per CDR3 protein. The profile covers about 85,000 distinct CDR3 sequences, with about 14% appearing a single time and 20% to 25% taken by the ten largest. Findings of the study overall: The secondary response peaked faster, at day 5 versus 15, but was weaker.

Germline assignment: CDR1 LNHDA and CDR2 SQIVND (reference sequence). The CDR3 spans 16 residues. The chain couples TRBV19 to TRBJ2-1; either TRBD1 or TRBD2 may supply D (6 bases each). This receptor was obtained from a young man who received the YFV17D yellow fever vaccine. The specimen comprised CD8+ T cells not binding an NS4B(214-222) dextramer, sorted from PBMCs, sampled approximately 22 days after the first yellow fever vaccination. The CDR3 bases are TGTGCCGGTAGTACGGGGGCTCATAGCTCCTACAATGAGCAGTTCTTC. As protein: CAGSTGAHSSYNEQFF.